These 10 T cell receptor beta chains share one sample of origin, sequenced in a study of blood T cell repertoires in COVID-19. The table came from immunoSEQ multiplex PCR; TCRdb's copy has only in-frame clones and leaves some out. This sample has hundreds of thousands of clones, with 87% found just once. Sequenced: peripheral blood. The receptors here all came from a woman between 45 and 60 years old with COVID-19, enrolled during active disease.

The V and J genes are TRBV9 and TRBJ1-3; 8 positions match TRBD1. J gave up 0 bases and V 0 bases, and 8 bases lay outside the gene matches. Germline CDR1 SGDLS, CDR2 YYNGEE. The CDR3 contains 18 residues. DNA of the CDR3: TGTGCCAGCAGCGTAGATGTCAGGGGGCGAAGCTCTGGAAACACCATATATTTT. Translation gives CASSVDVRGRSSGNTIYF.

The J gene is TRBJ1-5, the V gene TRBV7-2; 7 nucleotides align to TRBD1. Germline V gene lookup returns CDR1 SGHTA and CDR2 FQGNSA. V lost 5 bases to trimming and J lost 4 bases; unmatched junction nucleotides: 8. The CDR3 sequence is 15 residues long. The CDR3 protein is CASSPGTVRNQPQHF. The CDR3 DNA is TGTGCCAGCAGCCCAGGGACAGTGAGGAATCAGCCCCAGCATTTT.

The genes are TRBV4-1 and TRBJ2-5; D unclear. The CDR3 covers 15 residues. From germline, CDR1 is MGHRA and CDR2 YSYEKL. V was pared by 0 bases and J by 3 bases, with 11 bases between. CDR3 sequence: CASSQDIVEKETQYF. DNA for the CDR3: TGCGCCAGCAGCCAAGATATAGTAGAGAAAGAGACCCAGTACTTC.

This chain joins TRBV19 and TRBJ2-3; 7 nucleotides line up with TRBD2. Per germline, CDR1 LNHDA and CDR2 SQIVND (reference sequence). CDR3 length: 16 residues. V was pared by 2 bases and J by 2 bases, with 7 bases of the junction left unmatched. CDR3 loop: CASSIFPSGPTDTQYF. Written as DNA, the CDR3 is TGTGCCAGTAGTATATTCCCTAGCGGCCCCACAGATACGCAGTATTTT.

This rearrangement joins TRBV27 to TRBJ2-7; 7 bases are a match to TRBD1. CDR1 and CDR2 from the germline V gene are MNHEY and SMNVEV (reference sequence). The CDR3 runs to 14 residues. V dropped 6 bases and J dropped 4; count of bases not matched to a gene: 9. This CDR3 reads CASSPGQSLYEQYF. CDR3 bases: TGTGCCAGCAGCCCGGGACAGTCCCTTTACGAGCAGTACTTC.

V is TRBV20-1 and J is TRBJ2-5; 9 positions match TRBD2. This CDR3 has 16 amino acids. Germline CDR1 DFQATT, CDR2 SNEGSKA (reference sequence). Trimming cost V 3 bases and J 1 base; bases outside gene matches: 9. CDR3 residues: CSASLGLAGSQETQYF. The CDR3 nucleotides are TGCAGTGCTAGTTTGGGTCTAGCGGGGTCCCAAGAGACCCAGTACTTC.

The J gene is TRBJ2-4, the V gene TRBV20-1; D possibly corresponds to TRBD1 (6 bases). The V gene's germline CDR1 is DFQATT and CDR2 SNEGSKA (reference sequence). This CDR3 has 16 residues. Trimming left V 3 bases short and J 3 bases short, with 18 bases between. Written as DNA, the CDR3 is TGCAGTGCTAGTACAGGGAGAGTCGCGGGCAAAAACATTCAGTACTTC. Residues: CSASTGRVAGKNIQYF.

The count of this clone is one. The chain carries TRBV2 and TRBJ1-5; 7 nucleotides agree with TRBD1. V was clipped by 5 bases and J by 6 bases; unmatched bases: 10. Germline CDR1 is SNHLY and CDR2 is FYNNEI. The CDR3 runs 15 residues. DNA for the CDR3: TGTGCCAGCAGTCAACAGGGGCGCGTGGGTCAGCCCCAGCATTTT. Its translation: CASSQQGRVGQPQHF.

The chain combines TRBV2 with TRBJ2-1; no firm D call. Germline V lookup: CDR1 SNHLY, CDR2 FYNNEI. Trimming shortened V by 5 bases and J by 9 bases, and 17 bases separated the two germline ends. The CDR3 is made up of 14 amino acids. CDR3 DNA: TGTGCCAGCAGTCCACCGCGATTTGAGAGTGAGCAGTTCTTC. It yields the protein CASSPPRFESEQFF. The whole variable domain, remainder taken from reference TRBV2 and TRBJ2-1, is EPEVTQTPSHQVTQMGQEVILRCVPISNHLYFYWYRQILGQKVEFLVSFYNNEISEKSEIFDDQFSVERPDGSNFTLKIRSTKLEDSAMYFCASSPPRFESEQFFGPGTRLTVL.

The chain couples TRBV11-2 to TRBJ1-2; TRBD1 aligns across 9 bases. In germline, CDR1 is SGHAT, CDR2 FQNNGV. The junction had 17 bases not matched to a gene; V was cut back by 2 bases and J by 7 bases. There are 18 residues in the CDR3. The CDR3 loop is CASSLRGGQGDVSGGYTF. In DNA, the CDR3 is TGTGCCAGCAGCTTAAGGGGGGGACAGGGTGACGTTTCGGGTGGCTACACCTTC.